This entry features one TCR beta chain sequence. No DNA is given; TCRdb re-called the 5' RACE reads and lists each CDR3 protein once. This repertoire includes about 420,000 distinct CDR3 sequences. The sample is drawn from a study of monozygotic twins with inflammatory bowel disease. The germline gives CDR1 SNHLY, CDR2 FYNNEI. The CDR3 has 17 amino acids. Material: blood. The TCR comes from a human donor with ulcerative colitis or Crohn's disease, or a healthy co-twin of an affected twin (not recorded which). This rearrangement joins TRBV2 to TRBJ1-5; TCRdb gives TRBD1 as the D gene, but with no DNA this cannot be confirmed. The CDR3 loop reads CASSVYGGQDSNQPQHF.